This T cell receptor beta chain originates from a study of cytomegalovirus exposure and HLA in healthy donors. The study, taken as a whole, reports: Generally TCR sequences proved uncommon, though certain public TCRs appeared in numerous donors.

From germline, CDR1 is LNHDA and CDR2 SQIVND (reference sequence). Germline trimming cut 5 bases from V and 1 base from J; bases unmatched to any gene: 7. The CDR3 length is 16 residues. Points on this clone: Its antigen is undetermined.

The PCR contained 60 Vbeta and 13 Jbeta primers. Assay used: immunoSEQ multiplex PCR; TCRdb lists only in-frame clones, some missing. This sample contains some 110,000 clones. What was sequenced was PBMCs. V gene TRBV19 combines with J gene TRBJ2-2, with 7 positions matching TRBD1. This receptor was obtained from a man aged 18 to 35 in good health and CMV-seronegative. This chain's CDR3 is CASSGPGTVNTGELFF. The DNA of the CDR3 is TGTGCCAGTAGTGGACCCGGGACAGTGAACACCGGGGAGCTGTTTTTT.